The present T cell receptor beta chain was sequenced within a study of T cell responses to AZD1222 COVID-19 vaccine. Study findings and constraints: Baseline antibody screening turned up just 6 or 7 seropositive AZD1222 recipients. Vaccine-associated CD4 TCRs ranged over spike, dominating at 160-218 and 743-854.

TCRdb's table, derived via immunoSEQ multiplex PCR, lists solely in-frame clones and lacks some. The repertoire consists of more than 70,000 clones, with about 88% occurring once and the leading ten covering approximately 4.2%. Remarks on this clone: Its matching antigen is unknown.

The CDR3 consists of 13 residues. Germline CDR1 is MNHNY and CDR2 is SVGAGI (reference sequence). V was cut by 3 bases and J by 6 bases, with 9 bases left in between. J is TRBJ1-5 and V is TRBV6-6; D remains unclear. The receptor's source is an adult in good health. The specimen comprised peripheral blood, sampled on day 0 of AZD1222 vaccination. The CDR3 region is CASSYLDGQPQHF. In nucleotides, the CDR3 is TGTGCCAGCAGTTATCTGGACGGTCAGCCCCAGCATTTT.